The rows below give T cell receptor beta chains drawn from one sample of a study of Graves' ophthalmopathy and Graves' hyperthyroidism. TCRdb fed the multiplex PCR reads into MiXCR, producing one record per CDR3 protein. The sample has roughly 400,000 distinct CDR3 sequences; about 17% are singletons. The sequenced sample was peripheral blood. These receptors all stem from a woman in her late teens or twenties with Graves' ophthalmopathy. The CDR3 runs from the conserved cysteine through the conserved F or W. D genes are given only for firm matches. Clone size is given for some rows only: seen once, a few or many times, or a class if the clone is expanded.

J gene | clone size | V gene | D gene | CDR3 DNA | CDR3 protein
TRBJ2-5 | few | TRBV12-3/TRBV12-4 | . | TGTGCCAGCAGTTTCGCGGCCAAAGAGACCCAGTACTTC | CASSFAAKETQYF
TRBJ1-1 | many | TRBV6-1 | . | TGTGCCAGCGGCCCTATGGGGCCCAACACTGAAGCTTTCTTT | CASGPMGPNTEAFF
TRBJ1-1 | many | TRBV28 | . | TGTGCCAGCAGAATTCCAACAACTGAAGCTTTCTTT | CASRIPTTEAFF
TRBJ2-5 | many | TRBV6-1 | . | TGTGCCAGCAGTCAACTACGGACAGTACAAGAGACCCAGTACTTC | CASSQLRTVQETQYF
TRBJ2-7 | many | TRBV6-2/TRBV6-3 | . | TGTGCCAGCAGTTACTCTACGTCGTTTCTCAGGGTCCCCTACGAGCAGTACTTC | CASSYSTSFLRVPYEQYF
TRBJ1-5 | many | TRBV5-8 | TRBD1 | TGTGCCAGCAGCTTGACAGGGGGCGCCCAGCCCCAGCATTTT | CASSLTGGAQPQHF
TRBJ1-2 | . | TRBV12-3/TRBV12-4 | TRBD1 | TGTGCCAGCGGTGGACAGGAGACCATCTATGGCTACACCTTC | CASGGQETIYGYTF
TRBJ2-7 | many | TRBV7-2 | TRBD1 | TGTGCCAGCAGCTTAGGAGGCAGGGGGCTGTACGAGCAGTACTTC | CASSLGGRGLYEQYF
TRBJ2-5 | . | TRBV11-2 | . | TGTGCCAGCAGCCCATCGTGGGGGGGCGGGGACCTACAAGAGACCCAGTACTTC | CASSPSWGGGDLQETQYF
TRBJ1-6 | many | TRBV6-4 | . | TGTGCCAGCAGTCAAGGGGGGGATAATTCACCCCTCCACTTT | CASSQGGDNSPLHF
TRBJ1-6 | . | TRBV6-2/TRBV6-3 | . | TGTGCCAGCAACATCCAGGGGTATAATTCACCCCTCCACTTT | CASNIQGYNSPLHF
TRBJ1-1 | many | TRBV15 | . | TGTGCCACCAGCAGAGAAGTCTTGGCGGTAGCTTTCTTT | CATSREVLAVAFF
TRBJ2-2 | . | TRBV12-3/TRBV12-4 | . | TGTGCCAGCAGTTTAGGGCGGGACAGCACGAACACCGGGGAGCTGTTTTTT | CASSLGRDSTNTGELFF
TRBJ2-7 | many | TRBV4-1 | . | TGCGCCAGCAGCCAGGCGGGACACTACTCCTACGAGCAGTACTTC | CASSQAGHYSYEQYF
TRBJ2-2 | many | TRBV7-2 | . | TGTGCCAGCAGGACTCCCTCTAAGGACACCGGGGAGCTGTTTTTT | CASRTPSKDTGELFF
TRBJ2-7 | many | TRBV6-5 | . | TGTGCCAGCAGTTACTCGGCCAGGGGGGGCGAGCAGTACTTC | CASSYSARGGEQYF
TRBJ1-5 | . | TRBV27 | . | TGTGCCAGCAGTCCAAACAGGTGGGGGGCTCAGCCCCAGCATTTT | CASSPNRWGAQPQHF
TRBJ1-5 | many | TRBV11-1 | . | TGTGCCAGCACCATTAGGCAAGGGCGGTTAAGAAGGAGCAATCAGCCCCAGCATTTT | CASTIRQGRLRRSNQPQHF
TRBJ1-2 | . | TRBV6-1 | . | TGTGCCAGCATCGCTCGGGGGGCGCATGGGTTCTATGGCTACACCTTC | CASIARGAHGFYGYTF
TRBJ1-2 | many | TRBV20-1 | . | TGCAGTGCTAGGGCGGCAGTTCCTAACTATGGCTACACCTTC | CSARAAVPNYGYTF
TRBJ2-5 | many | TRBV28 | TRBD2 | TGTGCCAGCAGAGATGGGACTAGCGGGCTCCAAGAGACCCAGTACTTC | CASRDGTSGLQETQYF
TRBJ1-5 | many | TRBV12-3/TRBV12-4 | . | TGTGCCAGCAGACCGGCGGGACACAGCAATCAGCCCCAGCATTTT | CASRPAGHSNQPQHF
TRBJ2-5 | many | TRBV7-2 | . | TGTGCCAGCAGCGTCCGGGGGGGACAGGGACAAGAGACCCAGTACTTC | CASSVRGGQGQETQYF
TRBJ1-5 | once | TRBV19 | . | TGTGCCAGTAGTATTGTTGGTACCAATCAGCCCCAGCATTTT | CASSIVGTNQPQHF
TRBJ2-7 | . | TRBV11-1 | . | TGTGCCAGCAGCTTATATCGCGCAGGGGGGATATACGAGCAGTACTTC | CASSLYRAGGIYEQYF
TRBJ2-2 | . | TRBV7-8 | TRBD1 | TGTGCCAGCAGCATCAGGACAGGGGGCTCGGGCACCGGGGAGCTGTTTTTT | CASSIRTGGSGTGELFF
TRBJ2-7 | many | TRBV7-2 | . | TGTGCCAGCAGCCCCCGGAAGGACTCCTACGAGCAGTACTTC | CASSPRKDSYEQYF
TRBJ2-5 | many | TRBV28 | TRBD1 | TGTGCCGGGCAAAGGGGGCTCGATGAGACCCAGTACTTC | CAGQRGLDETQYF
TRBJ1-1 | . | TRBV6-5 | . | TGTGCCAGCAGTTACTCGATGGGACTTCATAACACTGAAGCTTTCTTT | CASSYSMGLHNTEAFF
TRBJ2-7 | many | TRBV6-1 | . | TGTGCCAGCAGTGAAGCTGGGTACGAGCAGTACTTC | CASSEAGYEQYF
TRBJ2-7 | many | TRBV6-2/TRBV6-3 | . | TGTGCCAGCAGTCCAGGGGAGATGCAGTACTTC | CASSPGEMQYF
TRBJ1-6 | . | TRBV20-1 | . | TGCAGTGCTGCGAGGGCTACGGATTCACCCCTCCACTTT | CSAARATDSPLHF
TRBJ2-5 | many | TRBV5-1 | . | TGCGCCAGCAGCTTGGGAGATACCCAAGAGACCCAGTACTTC | CASSLGDTQETQYF
TRBJ1-5 | many | TRBV5-4 | . | TGTGCCAGCAGCTTGGTTAGGGATTCCTATAGCAATCAGCCCCAGCATTTT | CASSLVRDSYSNQPQHF
TRBJ1-1 | many | TRBV4-2 | TRBD1 | TGTGCCAGCAGCCAGGACAGGTCTAATGCGGGTAGGAAAGCTTTCTTT | CASSQDRSNAGRKAFF
TRBJ1-1 | . | TRBV15 | TRBD1 | TGTGCCACCAGCAGAGATGGCAGGGGGCTCCCTGAAGCTTTCTTT | CATSRDGRGLPEAFF
TRBJ1-2 | . | TRBV24-1 | . | TGTGCCACCAGTGATGTGGAGAGAGGAGGCTACACCTTC | CATSDVERGGYTF
TRBJ1-5 | many | TRBV4-2 | TRBD1 | TGTGCCAGCAGCCATCGTCCCGGGACAGATCAGCCCCAGCATTTT | CASSHRPGTDQPQHF
TRBJ2-5 | many | TRBV5-1 | TRBD1 | TGCGCCAGCAGCCGGACAGGGGCCTCCTTCCAAGAGACCCAGTACTTC | CASSRTGASFQETQYF
TRBJ1-2 | . | TRBV6-2/TRBV6-3 | TRBD1 | TGTGCCAGCAGCACCGGTGGGACAGGAGATTGGTATGGCTACACCTTC | CASSTGGTGDWYGYTF
TRBJ1-1 | many | TRBV7-2 | . | TGTGCCAGCAGCTTTTTAGTGAACACTGAAGCTTTCTTT | CASSFLVNTEAFF
TRBJ2-5 | many | TRBV6-1 | . | TGTGCCAGCACCCCGGAGGGGCCCCGAAGGACCCAGTACTTC | CASTPEGPRRTQYF
TRBJ1-5 | . | TRBV6-8 | . | TGTGCCAGCAGTAACAGGAATAGCAATCAGCCCCAGCATTTT | CASSNRNSNQPQHF
TRBJ2-5 | many | TRBV24-1 | . | TGTGCCACCAGTGATTTGTTAGAGACCCAGTACTTC | CATSDLLETQYF
TRBJ1-2 | . | TRBV28 | TRBD1 | TGTGCCAGCAGCTCGTGGGGACAGGGGGCAGGTGGCTACACCTTC | CASSSWGQGAGGYTF
TRBJ2-7 | once | TRBV28 | TRBD1 | TGTGCCAGCAGAGGGCAGGGGGAGTACGAGCAGTACTTC | CASRGQGEYEQYF
TRBJ2-7 | many | TRBV30 | . | TGTGCCTGGAGCGTGAGCTCGGGATCCTACGAGCAGTACTTC | CAWSVSSGSYEQYF
TRBJ2-7 | many | TRBV24-1 | TRBD2 | TGTGCCACCAGTAGCGGGAGTGATTCCTACGAGCAGTACTTC | CATSSGSDSYEQYF
TRBJ1-5 | many | TRBV6-2/TRBV6-3 | TRBD1 | TGTGCCAGCAGTATCGCACGGACAGGACGGGCTCAGCCCCAGCATTTT | CASSIARTGRAQPQHF
TRBJ1-5 | . | TRBV12-3/TRBV12-4 | . | TGTGCCAGCAGTACCGAAATAAATCAGCCCCAGCATTTT | CASSTEINQPQHF
TRBJ1-6 | many | TRBV12-3/TRBV12-4 | TRBD1 | TGTGCCAGCAGGCGGACAGGGGGAAGTAATTCACCCCTCCACTTT | CASRRTGGSNSPLHF
TRBJ1-5 | . | TRBV11-2 | TRBD1 | TGTGCCAGCAGCTTAGATATTGACAGGGGGGTTCAGCCCCAGCATTTT | CASSLDIDRGVQPQHF
TRBJ2-7 | many | TRBV20-1 | TRBD1 | TGCAGTGCAACCGGGACAGGGGAGAACGAGCAGTACTTC | CSATGTGENEQYF
TRBJ1-2 | once | TRBV28 | . | TGTGCCAGCAGTCCACAGGGTAGGAGGGATGGCTACACCTTC | CASSPQGRRDGYTF
TRBJ2-4 | many | TRBV5-1 | TRBD2 | TGCGCCAGCAGCTTGCTTCTAGCGGGAGGTACGGCCAAAAACATTCAGTACTTC | CASSLLLAGGTAKNIQYF